The clone carrying this T cell receptor (beta chain) was counted at least ten times. Antigen unknown. As for time point: patch test 1, 2 weeks after DPC sensitization. Noted treatment: therapeutic diphenylcyclopropenone sensitization with weekly scalp DPC. Germline-derived CDR1 and CDR2 are SGHNT and YENEEA. V dropped 0 bases and J dropped 4 bases, with 12 bases sitting between them. This CDR3 region has 15 residues. Library preparation tagged each individual cDNA molecule with a unique molecular identifier. TCRdb processed the RACE reads anew with MiXCR; each CDR3 protein has one entry. The table has under 85,000 distinct CDR3 sequences, around 10% seen once. The data are from a study of human T cells and chemical hapten exposure. General study findings and limits: There was a positive correlation between PT1 expanded TCR counts and patch test score.

The sample was whole blood, taken in connection with sensitization to the hapten diphenylcyclopropenone (DPC). This TCR was sampled from a woman in her 50s with alopecia areata. Some clones in this sample may be carry-over from other donors' samples. The chain couples TRBV11-3 to TRBJ1-1, with D unclear. The DNA of the CDR3 is TGTGCCAGCAGCTTAGATGGGCGAGGTCGCACTGAAGCTTTCTTT. Translated: CASSLDGRGRTEAFF.